Listed below are T cell receptor beta chains from one sample, sequenced in a study of blood T cells in healthy people across ages. TCRdb re-called the 5' RACE reads through MiXCR, storing one row per CDR3 protein. The table includes approximately 1.5 million distinct CDR3 sequences, about 35% detected once. The source material was blood. The receptors originated from a woman in her twenties or thirties in good health. CDR3s include the opening cysteine and the closing phenylalanine or tryptophan.

v_gene	j_gene	len	CDR3aa
TRBV15	TRBJ2-7	12	CAAGTGPYEQYF
TRBV20-1	TRBJ2-7	14	CSARARDGPYEQYF
TRBV20-1	TRBJ2-1	16	CSARLLASGSYNEQFF
TRBV20-1	TRBJ1-5	15	CSASPGTGGGQPQHF
TRBV29-1	TRBJ1-2	15	CSVEGRGRGTYGYTF
TRBV30	TRBJ1-3	14	CAWSPGQKINTIYF
TRBV3-1	TRBJ2-7	14	CASSQGFLSYEQYF
TRBV10-3	TRBJ1-2	13	CAISSQDSPGYTF
TRBV6-5	TRBJ1-1	15	CASSYGRISNTEAFF
TRBV10-3	TRBJ2-7	14	CAISDRGGSYERYF
TRBV5-6	TRBJ1-5	15	CASSSSDRVDQPQHF
TRBV18	TRBJ2-5	14	CASSPLAGAIEQYF
TRBV6-2/TRBV6-3	TRBJ2-7	13	CAVAVATGWEQYF
TRBV29-1	TRBJ1-1	13	CSVTGVSNTEAFF
TRBV27	TRBJ2-1	16	CASSARGRGGYNEQFF
TRBV20-1	TRBJ1-1	11	CSASPARGAFF
TRBV3-1	TRBJ2-7	15	CASSQDSASGYEQYF
TRBV15	TRBJ1-2	14	CATSRDYRLDGYTF
TRBV12-3/TRBV12-4	TRBJ2-2	15	CASSKASVNTGELFF